The following is a TCR beta chain sequence with its context. Its antigen is still unknown. The identical CDR3 is also encoded by other nucleotide sequences in the sample. The source of the sample is a study of cytomegalovirus exposure and HLA in healthy donors. The PCR contained 60 Vbeta and 13 Jbeta primers. Using immunoSEQ multiplex PCR, the repertoire was profiled, and TCRdb retains in-frame clones only, with some absent. The sample includes over 120,000 clones, under 90% of them seen just once. The ends were cut back, 2 bases at V and 3 bases at J, with 10 bases in the middle. This CDR3 has 15 residues. The germline gives CDR1 SGHTA, CDR2 FQGNSA. Overall study results and limits: The classifier reportedly diagnosed cytomegalovirus status with high specificity and sensitivity. What TCR beta sequences reportedly achieved was accurate prediction of HLA-A and HLA-B alleles in most subjects. Most sequenced TCRs were rare (though some public TCRs occurred in many donors). A cluster of highly shared sequence variants was likely a sequencing artifact.

The sequence came from a middle-aged man in good health and CMV-seronegative. The chain joins TRBV7-2 to TRBJ1-4; weak D call: TRBD1 (5 bases). The sample consisted of PBMCs. The CDR3, as DNA: TGTGCCAGCAGCTTAATAGGGGCCCCTAATGAAAAACTGTTTTTT. Amino acid sequence: CASSLIGAPNEKLFF.